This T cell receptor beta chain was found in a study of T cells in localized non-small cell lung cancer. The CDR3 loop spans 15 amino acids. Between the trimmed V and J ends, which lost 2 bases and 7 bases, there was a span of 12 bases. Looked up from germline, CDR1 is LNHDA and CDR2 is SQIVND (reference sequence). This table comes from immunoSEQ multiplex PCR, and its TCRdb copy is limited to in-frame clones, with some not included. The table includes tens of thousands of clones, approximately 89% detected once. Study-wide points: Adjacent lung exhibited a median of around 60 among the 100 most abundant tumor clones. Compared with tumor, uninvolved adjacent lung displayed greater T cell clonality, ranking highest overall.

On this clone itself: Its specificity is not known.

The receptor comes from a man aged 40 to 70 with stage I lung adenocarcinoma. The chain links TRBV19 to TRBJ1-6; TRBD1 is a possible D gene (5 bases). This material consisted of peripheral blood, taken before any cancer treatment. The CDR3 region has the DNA TGTGCCAGTAGTATAACAGGTTTACGGAATTCACCCCTCCACTTT. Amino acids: CASSITGLRNSPLHF.